This T cell receptor (beta chain) was found in a study of blood T cell repertoires in COVID-19. The assay was immunoSEQ multiplex PCR, and TCRdb's table has in-frame clones only and misses some. The sample yields roughly 55,000 clones, more than 70% seen once. Trimming stripped 7 bases from V and 2 bases from J, with 5 bases between. The CDR3 loop spans 10 amino acids. Germline V gene sequence: CDR1 SQVTM, CDR2 ANQGSEA. The sequence came from a man in his 60s with active or convalescent COVID-19. The sequencing input was peripheral blood. The rearrangement uses TRBV29-1 and TRBJ1-1, with unresolved D. In nucleotides, the CDR3 is TGCAGCGCCCTTAACACTGAAGCTTTCTTT. Amino acid sequence: CSALNTEAFF.